Below, 7 T cell receptor beta chains from the same sample are listed, as sequenced in a study of T cell responses to AZD1222 COVID-19 vaccine. Profiled with immunoSEQ multiplex PCR; TCRdb holds only in-frame clones, not every one. The sample has 100,000 to 150,000 clones; approximately 85% are singletons. The starting material was peripheral blood, obtained 28 days after the second dose of the MenACWY control vaccine. These TCRs come from an adult who received the MenACWY meningococcal vaccine as a control.

The chain is built from TRBV19 and TRBJ1-4; D is perhaps TRBD1 (6 bases). CDR3 length: 15 residues. V dropped 6 bases and J dropped 7 bases, with 18 bases sitting between them. CDR1 is LNHDA, CDR2 SQIVND, per germline (reference sequence). The CDR3 DNA follows: TGTGCCAGTAGCCCTACAGGGTTTAAAGGTGAAAAACTGTTTTTT. Its protein product is CASSPTGFKGEKLFF.

The chain carries TRBV2 and TRBJ2-2; no reliable D call. V lost 7 bases to trimming and J lost 3 bases, with 3 bases between them. The CDR3 totals 11 residues. Germline V gene sequence: CDR1 SNHLY, CDR2 FYNNEI. The CDR3 sequence is CASMYTGELFF. The CDR3 coding sequence is TGTGCCAGCATGTACACCGGGGAGCTGTTTTTT.

The chain uses TRBV24-1 and TRBJ2-2; 10 bases agree with TRBD2. The V gene's germline CDR1 is KGHDR and CDR2 SFDVKD. The CDR3 consists of 15 residues. Trimming at V came to 5 bases and at J to 5 bases, leaving 4 bases not matched to a gene. CDR3: CATSGPGLATGELFF. CDR3 in DNA: TGTGCCACCAGTGGGCCGGGACTAGCGACCGGGGAGCTGTTTTTT.

The rearrangement joins TRBV5-4 to TRBJ1-1, with 9 bases aligning to TRBD1. The CDR3 sequence is 13 residues long. V lost 3 bases, J lost 9 bases, and 6 bases stayed unmatched. The germline V gene encodes CDR1 SGHNT and CDR2 YYREEE (reference sequence). DNA of the CDR3: TGTGCCAGCAGCTGGGGACAGGGCGGGCAAGCTTTCTTT. Amino acid sequence: CASSWGQGGQAFF.

The chain has TRBV11-2 and TRBJ1-1, with D hard to call. V was trimmed by 1 base and J by 4 bases, leaving 7 bases between them. Germline CDR1 reads SGHAT; CDR2 reads FQNNGV. This CDR3 region has 13 residues. The CDR3: CASSLGLGTEAFF. The CDR3, as DNA: TGTGCCAGCAGCTTAGGTCTTGGCACTGAAGCTTTCTTT.

The chain has TRBV28 and TRBJ2-1; D is ambiguous. The CDR3 runs to 15 residues. Germline V gene data show CDR1 as MDHEN and CDR2 as SYDVKM. V lost 3 bases to trimming and J lost 6 bases, with 15 bases between them. In DNA, the CDR3 is TGTGCCAGCAGTTTTGGGTCCCTGGAGTCCAATGAGCAGTTCTTC. This gives the protein CASSFGSLESNEQFF.

The chain has TRBV11-1 and TRBJ2-7; 7 bases line up with TRBD2. The germline V gene encodes CDR1 SGHAT and CDR2 FQDESV (reference sequence). The CDR3 extends over 19 amino acids. Trimming at V came to 0 bases and at J to 0 bases, leaving 14 bases not matched to a gene. The CDR3 bases are TGTGCCAGCAGCTTAGCGGCTTCTAGCGGAGGAAGTAGCTCCTACGAGCAGTACTTC. Encoded protein: CASSLAASSGGSSSYEQYF. The full variable domain, completed using reference TRBV11-1 and TRBJ2-7, is EAEVAQSPRYKITEKSQAVAFWCDPISGHATLYWYRQILGQGPELLVQFQDESVVDDSQLPKDRFSAERLKGVDSTLKIQPAELGDSAMYLCASSLAASSGGSSSYEQYFGPGTRLTVT.